This T cell receptor beta chain was recorded in a study of blood T cell repertoires in COVID-19. Background on the study: Sites in the United States, Italy and Spain provided acute and convalescent COVID-19 samples. From T cells, B-cell-depleted T cells, or PBMCs came the material, which was cDNA or gDNA.

Original methodology: Reference gene primer amplification gave estimated nucleated cell counts. Clones were read by immunoSEQ multiplex PCR, and TCRdb kept only the in-frame ones, dropping some. V and J calls and clone size follow that table, whereas D and trimming were derived from the DNA. The sample consists of nearly 200,000 clones, approximately 80% of them appearing once. Germline CDR1 reads SGHRS; CDR2 reads YFSETQ. After removal of 9 bases from V and 4 bases from J, the junction contained 11 bases not matched to a gene. The CDR3 loop spans 16 amino acids. This clone was found a few times. The source is a human donor in a cohort sampled during active COVID-19. The sequenced sample was peripheral blood. The gene calls are TRBV5-1 and TRBJ2-2, with 11 bases identical to TRBD2. The CDR3 spells CATTGTSGGSTGELFF. CDR3 in DNA: TGCGCCACTACAGGGACTAGCGGCGGTAGCACCGGGGAGCTGTTTTTT.